One and the same sample provided the 27 T cell receptor beta chains below, sequenced in a study of blood T cell repertoires in COVID-19. Method: immunoSEQ multiplex PCR; TCRdb's copy keeps in-frame clones and lacks some. Of approximately 56,000 clones in the sample, roughly 86% were seen once. Input material: peripheral blood. The receptors were gathered from a man older than 75 with active or convalescent COVID-19.

V usage is TRBV2 and J usage is TRBJ2-5; 8 bases are a match to TRBD2. V lost 7 bases and J lost 0; bases outside the gene matches: 7. CDR1 SNHLY and CDR2 FYNNEI come from the germline V gene. CDR3 length: 15 residues. For the CDR3, the DNA is TGTGCCAGCACGGCGATAGCGGGGTACCAAGAGACCCAGTACTTC. This sequence encodes CASTAIAGYQETQYF.

V usage is TRBV10-1 and J usage is TRBJ1-5; D remains ambiguous. Germline lookup yields CDR1 WNHNN and CDR2 SYGVQD (reference sequence). V was clipped by 4 bases and J by 0 bases, with 13 bases between them. The CDR3 covers 16 residues. The CDR3 spells CASSGVTQYSNQPQHF. The CDR3 DNA is TGCGCCAGCAGTGGGGTAACACAGTATAGCAATCAGCCCCAGCATTTT.

The chain carries TRBV5-1 and TRBJ2-1; D is possibly TRBD1 (6 bases). The CDR3 sequence is 16 residues long. Looked up from germline, CDR1 is SGHRS and CDR2 is YFSETQ. Trimming stripped 6 bases from V and 10 bases from J, with 26 bases between. CDR3 sequence (DNA): TGCGCCAGCATCGTGGGGGCGGAAATCAGAGGATCGGAGCAGTTCTTC. The encoded protein is CASIVGAEIRGSEQFF.

This rearrangement joins TRBV28 to TRBJ2-1; 9 bases match TRBD1. The trim removed 5 bases at V and 5 bases at J, leaving 7 bases unmatched. The CDR3 is 15 amino acids. Germline loops: CDR1 MDHEN, CDR2 SYDVKM. Written as DNA, the CDR3 is TGTGCCAGCAGTCGCCGGGACAGGGTGAACAATGAGCAGTTCTTC. It encodes CASSRRDRVNNEQFF. The full variable domain, in which reference TRBV28 and TRBJ2-1 provide the parts outside the CDR3, is DVKVTQSSRYLVKRTGEKVFLECVQDMDHENMFWYRQDPGLGLRLIYFSYDVKMKEKGDIPEGYSVSREKKERFSLILESASTNQTSMYLCASSRRDRVNNEQFFGPGTRLTVL.

The chain uses TRBV4-1 and TRBJ2-1, with TRBD2 matching 10 bases. With V trimmed by 0 bases and J by 7 bases, 12 bases remained unmatched. The CDR3 runs to 18 residues. In germline, CDR1 is MGHRA, CDR2 YSYEKL. The CDR3 loop is CASSQDTAGGTSANEQFF. CDR3 bases: TGCGCCAGCAGCCAAGATACGGCGGGAGGGACTAGCGCGAATGAGCAGTTCTTC.

V usage is TRBV18 and J usage is TRBJ1-1, with TRBD1 as a possible D gene (5 bases). Deletions cut 5 bases from V and 4 bases from J, with 11 bases between. This CDR3 contains 13 residues. CDR1 is KGHSH and CDR2 is LQKENI in the germline V gene. CDR3 nucleotides: TGTGCCAGCTCATACGGGGGACTCACTGAAGCTTTCTTT. Its translation is CASSYGGLTEAFF.

The chain uses TRBV3-1 (or the pseudogene TRBV3-2) and TRBJ1-1, with a weak D call TRBD1 (5 bases). V lost 3 bases, J lost 4 bases, and 12 bases lay in between. The CDR3 has 14 residues. CDR1 and CDR2 from the germline V gene are LGHDT and YNNKEL (reference sequence). The CDR3 reads CASSHGVGGTEAFF. The CDR3 nucleotides read TGTGCCAGCAGCCACGGTGTGGGGGGCACTGAAGCTTTCTTT.

The chain joins TRBV3-1 (or the pseudogene TRBV3-2) to TRBJ2-1; 7 nucleotides line up with TRBD2. In germline, CDR1 is LGHDT, CDR2 YNNKEL (reference sequence). V lost 3 bases and J lost 6; bases outside the gene matches: 5. CDR3 length equals 14 residues. The CDR3 nucleotides read TGTGCCAGCAGCCACCTCGGCGGGAGCAATGAGCAGTTCTTC. It specifies CASSHLGGSNEQFF.

The rearrangement uses TRBV9 and TRBJ1-1; 11 bases match TRBD1. V lost 1 base and J lost 5; bases outside the gene matches: 4. This CDR3 has 15 residues. Germline V gene sequence: CDR1 SGDLS, CDR2 YYNGEE. CDR3 region: CASSVKGQGVTEAFF. CDR3 bases: TGTGCCAGCAGCGTAAAGGGACAGGGGGTTACTGAAGCTTTCTTT.

The gene calls are TRBV7-8 and TRBJ2-1, with 10 bases fitting TRBD2. The CDR3 is 16 residues long. Germline trimming cut 7 bases from V and 8 bases from J; bases unmatched to any gene: 14. Germline values: CDR1 SGHVS, CDR2 FQNEAQ. The DNA of the CDR3 is TGTGCCAGCACCCGTTCGGGAGCGGGGGGGCGGGATGAGCAGTTCTTC. Its translation is CASTRSGAGGRDEQFF.

The rearrangement uses TRBV4-3 and TRBJ2-3, with TRBD2 matching over 12 bases. In germline, CDR1 is LGHNA, CDR2 YSLEER. The trim removed 4 bases at V and 4 bases at J, leaving 6 bases unmatched. This CDR3 contains 16 residues. The CDR3 nucleotides are TGCGCCAGCAGCCGCGCCCCTAGCGGGGGGGCAGATACGCAGTATTTT. Translating gives CASSRAPSGGADTQYF.

The chain has TRBV19 and TRBJ1-5, with 7 bases matching TRBD1. There are 15 residues in the CDR3. From germline, CDR1 is LNHDA and CDR2 SQIVND (reference sequence). The V gene end was trimmed by 6 bases and the J gene end by 0 bases; junction bases not matched to a gene: 5. Written as DNA, the CDR3 is TGTGCCAGTAGCTCGGGGACAGTTAGCAATCAGCCCCAGCATTTT. Translating it yields CASSSGTVSNQPQHF. Combining the CDR3 with reference TRBV19 and TRBJ1-5 gives the whole variable domain DGGITQSPKYLFRKEGQNVTLSCEQNLNHDAMYWYRQDPGQGLRLIYYSQIVNDFQKGDIAEGYSVSREKKESFPLTVTSAQKNPTAFYLCASSSGTVSNQPQHFGDGTRLSIL.

The rearrangement links TRBV7-2 to TRBJ1-2; D ambiguous. The CDR3 is 15 amino acids. V lost 5 bases to trimming and J lost 6 bases, with 19 bases between them. CDR1 is SGHTA, CDR2 FQGNSA, per germline. The DNA for the CDR3 is TGTGCCAGCAGCCCCCAGCGCGGGCGTTCGGATGGCTACACCTTC. Translation: CASSPQRGRSDGYTF.

The chain links TRBV11-3 to TRBJ2-3; TRBD1 agrees at 7 bases. The germline V gene encodes CDR1 SGHNT and CDR2 YENEEA. The trim removed 5 bases at V and 0 bases at J, leaving 2 bases unmatched. The CDR3 runs to 14 residues. The CDR3 loop is CASSRQGSTDTQYF. The CDR3 DNA reads as TGTGCCAGCAGCCGACAGGGAAGCACAGATACGCAGTATTTT.

Written as DNA, the CDR3 is TGTGCCAGCAGCTCCGGGACAGGGTTAGAAAAACTGTTTTTT. Translation: CASSSGTGLEKLFF. The V and J genes are TRBV7-2 and TRBJ1-4; TRBD1 matches at 9 bases. Trimming took 4 bases from V and 8 from J; bases not matched to a gene: 5. Germline CDR1 reads SGHTA; CDR2 reads FQGNSA. The CDR3 is 14 residues long.

This clone showed up just a few times. J is TRBJ1-1 and V is TRBV7-8, with a tentative D call TRBD1 (6 bases). Trimming left V 1 base short and J 0 bases short, with 15 bases between. The CDR3 runs to 17 residues. CDR1 is SGHVS and CDR2 is FQNEAQ in the germline V gene. Here the CDR3 reads CASSLGGTYTLNTEAFF. CDR3 coding DNA: TGTGCCAGCAGCTTAGGAGGGACATACACATTGAACACTGAAGCTTTCTTT. The whole variable domain, remainder taken from reference TRBV7-8 and TRBJ1-1, is GAGVSQSPRYKVAKRGQDVALRCDPISGHVSLFWYQQALGQGPEFLTYFQNEAQLDKSGLPSDRFFAERPEGSVSTLKIQRTQQEDSAVYLCASSLGGTYTLNTEAFFGQGTRLTVV.

The gene calls are TRBV19 and TRBJ1-2; the D gene is possibly TRBD1 (5 bases). Between the trimmed V and J ends, which lost 7 bases and 4 bases, there was a span of 19 bases. CDR1 LNHDA and CDR2 SQIVND come from the germline V gene (reference sequence). CDR3 size: 15 residues. Written as DNA, the CDR3 is TGTGCCAGTACCCCCCAGCAGGGAAGGGTCTATGGCTACACCTTC. It translates to CASTPQQGRVYGYTF.

The chain is built from TRBV2 and TRBJ1-5, with no clear D. The germline V gene encodes CDR1 SNHLY and CDR2 FYNNEI. V was clipped by 2 bases and J by 2 bases, with 10 bases between them. The CDR3 length is 15 residues. The DNA of the CDR3 is TGTGCCAGCAGTGAACGGGGTGGGGGCAATCAGCCCCAGCATTTT. Protein product: CASSERGGGNQPQHF. The complete variable domain, with remaining parts taken from reference TRBV2 and TRBJ1-5, reads EPEVTQTPSHQVTQMGQEVILRCVPISNHLYFYWYRQILGQKVEFLVSFYNNEISEKSEIFDDQFSVERPDGSNFTLKIRSTKLEDSAMYFCASSERGGGNQPQHFGDGTRLSIL.

The chain couples TRBV7-2 to TRBJ2-2; 11 bases map to TRBD2. Germline CDR1 is SGHTA and CDR2 is FQGNSA. Trimming took 5 bases from V and 7 from J; bases not matched to a gene: 9. The CDR3 sequence is 16 residues long. CDR3 protein: CASSPLAGGGSGELFF. CDR3 in DNA: TGTGCCAGCAGCCCTCTAGCGGGAGGCGGTAGCGGGGAGCTGTTTTTT.

The V and J genes are TRBV7-2 and TRBJ2-7, with 8 bases aligning to TRBD2. The ends lost 5 bases at V and 0 bases at J; junction bases unmatched: 6. Per germline, CDR1 SGHTA and CDR2 FQGNSA. CDR3 length: 15 amino acids. The CDR3 is CASSPRGVSSYEQYF. CDR3 DNA: TGTGCCAGCAGCCCGCGGGGGGTAAGCTCCTACGAGCAGTACTTC.

This chain uses TRBV27 with TRBJ2-2; D possibly corresponds to TRBD1 (5 bases). The germline V and J ends were trimmed by 4 bases and 2 bases, with 11 bases remaining between them. Germline lookup yields CDR1 MNHEY and CDR2 SMNVEV (reference sequence). The CDR3 runs 15 residues. CDR3 in amino acids: CASSYSRVNTGELFF. The CDR3 DNA follows: TGTGCCAGCAGTTATTCCAGGGTTAACACCGGGGAGCTGTTTTTT.

In nucleotides, the CDR3 is TGCGCCAGCAGCCTACGACCGGGACAGGGGGAGGGTGAGCAGTTCTTC. Protein product: CASSLRPGQGEGEQFF. The chain couples TRBV5-1 to TRBJ2-1; 11 nucleotides align to TRBD1. The CDR3 sequence is 16 residues long. Germline lookup yields CDR1 SGHRS and CDR2 YFSETQ. The trim removed 4 bases at V and 9 bases at J, leaving 12 bases unmatched.

This CDR3 is CASSSQATGNTIYF. CDR3 nucleotide sequence: TGTGCCAGCAGTTCGCAGGCGACTGGAAACACCATATATTTT. J is TRBJ1-3 and V is TRBV7-9; no reliable D call. CDR3 length equals 14 residues. Trimming removed 6 bases at V and 2 bases at J, with 11 bases between. Per germline, CDR1 SEHNR and CDR2 FQNEAQ (reference sequence).

Written as DNA, the CDR3 is TGTGCCAGCAGCCCCGTGACAGGGCCCCAAGAGCAGTACTTC. It codes for CASSPVTGPQEQYF. The chain has TRBV7-2 and TRBJ2-7, with 7 bases that match TRBD1. J was trimmed by 7 bases and V by 5 bases; bases with no gene match: 11. CDR3 length equals 14 residues. Germline lookup yields CDR1 SGHTA and CDR2 FQGNSA.

The chain links TRBV30 to TRBJ1-6; 7 nucleotides line up with TRBD1. Trimming at V came to 2 bases and at J to 10 bases, leaving 20 bases not matched to a gene. The CDR3 has 18 residues. The germline V gene has CDR1 GTSNPN and CDR2 SVGIG (reference sequence). CDR3 bases: TGTGCCTGGAGTTTTTCCGCGCTCCAACAGGGGATGGGGTCACCCCTCCACTTT. As protein: CAWSFSALQQGMGSPLHF. The whole variable domain, filled in from reference TRBV30 and TRBJ1-6, reads SQTIHQWPATLVQPVGSPLSLECTVEGTSNPNLYWYRQAAGRGLQLLFYSVGIGQISSEVPQNLSASRPQDRQFILSSKKLLLSDSGFYLCAWSFSALQQGMGSPLHFGNGTRLTVT.

The chain recombines TRBV5-6 with TRBJ1-6, with D possibly matching TRBD1 (6 bases). Trimming removed 1 base from V and 4 bases from J, with 12 bases in between. CDR3 length: 16 amino acids. Germline V CDR1 and CDR2: SGHDT, YYEEEE. The CDR3 sequence: CASSLMQGLYNSPLHF. In DNA, the CDR3 is TGTGCCAGCAGCTTGATGCAGGGGTTGTATAATTCACCCCTCCACTTT.

The chain carries TRBV6-6 and TRBJ2-1; TRBD1 matches 10 bases. CDR3 length: 16 residues. CDR1 is MNHNY, CDR2 SVGAGI, per germline (reference sequence). The J segment lost 12 bases and the V segment lost 5 bases, leaving 16 bases of the junction unmatched. CDR3 sequence: CASSHGTGAILTGQFF. The DNA for the CDR3 is TGTGCCAGCAGTCATGGGACAGGGGCCATCTTAACGGGGCAGTTCTTC.